This TCR beta chain comes out of a study of CD8 T cells in ankylosing spondylitis. Findings and limits, study-wide: In ankylosing spondylitis patients, matched synovial fluid reportedly showed significant enrichment of disease-linked clones.

The authors made TCR beta libraries by quantitative 5'-RACE with molecular barcodes. TCRdb reanalysed the 5' RACE reads using MiXCR and keeps one entry per CDR3 protein. This sample carries under 300,000 distinct CDR3 sequences, about 10% of them seen once, and the ten largest clones take less than 7%. The CDR3 runs 9 residues. V dropped 10 bases and J dropped 4 bases, with 4 bases sitting between them. The germline gives CDR1 MDHEN, CDR2 SYDVKM. This clonotype was picked up many times. The target antigen is unknown. The source is a male donor with ankylosing spondylitis or in good health (not recorded which). V usage is TRBV28 and J usage is TRBJ2-5; D is ambiguous. Sequencing was done on a sample of blood, either unsorted or a sorted T cell fraction (not recorded which). CDR3 DNA: TGTGCCACAGGAGAGACCCAGTACTTC. It encodes CATGETQYF.